This TCR beta chain originates from a study of T cells after somatic rescue of genetic block. This clone occurred once. Clones were read by immunoSEQ multiplex PCR, and TCRdb kept only the in-frame ones, dropping some. Here the sample spans roughly 55,000 clones, approximately 96% being singletons. The sequenced sample consisted of peripheral blood mononuclear cells (PBMCs). This TCR derives from a child younger than two.

CDR3 bases: TGTGCCAGCAGCGTAGAAGGGAGATCCACCGGGGAGCTGTTTTTT. This gives the protein CASSVEGRSTGELFF. This chain connects TRBV9 to TRBJ2-2; D possibly corresponds to TRBD2 (5 bases). V lost 0 bases and J lost 4, with 10 bases in between. CDR1 SGDLS and CDR2 YYNGEE come from the germline V gene. This CDR3 contains 15 residues.